The T cell receptor (beta chain) described here comes from a study of neurological immune-mediated disorders. Germline V gene lookup returns CDR1 GTSNPN and CDR2 SVGIG (reference sequence). The CDR3 is made up of 14 amino acids. V lost 3 bases to trimming and J lost 0 bases, with 10 bases between them. TCRdb re-called the 5' RACE reads through MiXCR, storing one row per CDR3 protein. This table has tens of thousands of distinct CDR3 sequences, 4.5% to 6% appearing once. This clonotype was recorded many times. The sequenced sample was PBMCs. This receptor was identified in a woman in her seventies with multiple sclerosis. This sequence joins TRBV30 and TRBJ2-3; D remains unclear. CDR3 in amino acids: CAWRRRDSTDTQYF. As DNA, the CDR3 is TGTGCCTGGAGGCGGCGAGATAGCACAGATACGCAGTATTTT.